In this sample, the clone carrying this TCR beta chain turned up a few times. Its specificity is not known. These data belong to a study of early T cells in non-severe SARS-CoV-2 infection. Study-level background: RNA in bulk from unsorted whole blood was sequenced, and chains were unpaired. Notes on the study in general: In VDJdb matching, anti-spike CD8 responses were favored while private and CD4 specificities went missing.

The protocol attached unique molecular identifiers to individual cDNA molecules. TCRdb re-analysed the 5' RACE reads in MiXCR, keeping a single row per CDR3 protein. Seen here are approximately 64,000 distinct CDR3 sequences, 20% to 25% observed once, and the top ten hold approximately 15%. Sample: whole blood, taken at baseline. The TCR comes from an adult who was a healthcare worker with PCR-confirmed SARS-CoV-2 infection or an uninfected control (not recorded which).

CDR3 sequence: CASSWDRGDTEAFF. CDR3 coding DNA: TGTGCCAGCAGCTGGGACAGGGGTGACACTGAAGCTTTCTTT. The chain uses TRBV7-6 and TRBJ1-1; 10 nucleotides match TRBD1. CDR1 and CDR2 (germline): SGHVS, FNYEAQ. Trimming removed 4 bases from V and 3 bases from J; junction bases left unmatched: 2. There are 14 residues in the CDR3.